This is a list of T cell receptor beta chains from one sample in a study of shared clonotypes between healthy human individuals. TCRdb keeps only in-frame clones here, not all; method: immunoSEQ multiplex PCR. The sample has roughly 380,000 clones, 95% to 97% seen once. The sample taken for sequencing was memory CD8+ T cells sorted from blood. The receptors were gathered from a man aged 25 to 45 in good health. CDR3s include the opening cysteine and the closing phenylalanine or tryptophan. D genes are given only for firm matches.

J gene: TRBJ2-3; V gene: TRBV7-2; D gene: NA; CDR3 DNA: TGTGCCAGCAGCTTAGTAGGGCTAGGGGCAGATACGCAGTATTTT; CDR3 protein: CASSLVGLGADTQYF
J gene: TRBJ2-3; V gene: TRBV10-3; D gene: NA; CDR3 DNA: TGTGCCATCAGCGCCAGGGATACGCAGTATTTT; CDR3 protein: CAISARDTQYF
J gene: TRBJ2-5; V gene: TRBV6-5; D gene: NA; CDR3 DNA: TGTGCCAGCAGTATCAGAGGAGGGGATGGGGAGACCCAGTACTTC; CDR3 protein: CASSIRGGDGETQYF
J gene: TRBJ2-1; V gene: TRBV30; D gene: TRBD2; CDR3 DNA: TGTGCCTGGAGTGAAACTAGCGGGATCGGAAATGAGCAGTTCTTC; CDR3 protein: CAWSETSGIGNEQFF
J gene: TRBJ2-5; V gene: TRBV5-4; D gene: NA; CDR3 DNA: TGTGCCAGCAGCTTCGTGGGGGCAGGGGTAGAGACCCAGTACTTC; CDR3 protein: CASSFVGAGVETQYF
J gene: TRBJ2-1; V gene: TRBV18; D gene: TRBD2; CDR3 DNA: TGTGCCAGCTCACCAGGGACTAGCGGGAACTATGAGCAGTTCTTC; CDR3 protein: CASSPGTSGNYEQFF
J gene: TRBJ1-5; V gene: TRBV7-8; D gene: NA; CDR3 DNA: TGTGCCAGCAGCTTCGGGGCGGCATATAGCAATCAGCCCCAGCATTTT; CDR3 protein: CASSFGAAYSNQPQHF
J gene: TRBJ1-1; V gene: TRBV5-8; D gene: NA; CDR3 DNA: TGTGCCAGCAGCTTGTTGATTGTCAAAACTGAAGCTTTCTTT; CDR3 protein: CASSLLIVKTEAFF
J gene: TRBJ1-1; V gene: TRBV28; D gene: NA; CDR3 DNA: TGTGCCAGCAGTTTCCAGAAACTTTTGGCAGGGCTGGTAAAAGCTGAAGCTTTCTTT; CDR3 protein: CASSFQKLLAGLVKAEAFF
J gene: TRBJ1-3; V gene: TRBV6-4; D gene: NA; CDR3 DNA: TGTGCCAGCAGTGACAGCTCTGGAAACACCATATATTTT; CDR3 protein: CASSDSSGNTIYF
J gene: TRBJ2-7; V gene: TRBV15; D gene: NA; CDR3 DNA: TGTGCCACCAGCAGGCGGGGCTACTACGAGCAGTACTTC; CDR3 protein: CATSRRGYYEQYF
J gene: TRBJ2-3; V gene: TRBV11-2; D gene: NA; CDR3 DNA: TGTGCCAGCAGCTACCGAATCGGGAGTAGGGGCACAGATACGCAGTATTTT; CDR3 protein: CASSYRIGSRGTDTQYF